The 23 T cell receptor beta chains below come from one sample, sequenced in a study of somatic mutations in cytotoxic T cells in rheumatoid arthritis. The data were produced by immunoSEQ multiplex PCR, yet TCRdb's version contains in-frame clones alone and is incomplete. The sample has more than 20,000 clones, roughly 80% seen once. Source material: CD8+ T cells sorted from blood. The receptors were gathered from a man aged 45-65 years in good health.

The chain employs TRBV5-6 and TRBJ1-1; a possible D gene is TRBD1 (5 bases). Germline V gene data show CDR1 as SGHDT and CDR2 as YYEEEE. The CDR3 is 14 residues long. V was clipped by 3 bases and J by 2 bases, with 11 bases between them. The CDR3 DNA sequence: TGTGCCAGCAGCTGGGGGGGACTTAACACTGAAGCTTTCTTT. It encodes CASSWGGLNTEAFF.

CDR3 bases: TGTGCCAGCAGCTACCTGGGGCAGCCACAATACGAGCAGTACTTC. Amino acid sequence: CASSYLGQPQYEQYF. This chain uses TRBV11-2 with TRBJ2-7; possible D gene TRBD1, 5 bases. The CDR3 extends over 15 amino acids. The V gene lost 4 bases and the J gene lost 4 bases, with 17 bases spanning the gap. The germline CDR1 and CDR2 sequences are SGHAT and FQNNGV.

The DNA of the CDR3 is TGCGCCAGCAGCGAGGACTCCTTCCGGGGGAGGGTGGATACGCAGTATTTT. Translation: CASSEDSFRGRVDTQYF. The V gene is TRBV4-1, the J gene TRBJ2-3; 7 positions match TRBD2. The V gene end was trimmed by 5 bases and the J gene end by 6 bases; junction bases not matched to a gene: 17. Germline loops: CDR1 MGHRA, CDR2 YSYEKL. The CDR3 consists of 17 residues.

The chain uses TRBV11-2 and TRBJ2-7; D remains ambiguous. The germline gives CDR1 SGHAT, CDR2 FQNNGV. The CDR3 consists of 14 residues. V lost 5 bases to trimming and J lost 1 base, with 12 bases between them. This CDR3 is CASSPYLTSYEQYF. The DNA of the CDR3 is TGTGCCAGCAGCCCCTACTTAACGTCCTACGAGCAGTACTTC.

The chain recombines TRBV5-8 with TRBJ1-1; D possibly corresponds to TRBD1 (5 bases). There are 15 residues in the CDR3. From germline, CDR1 is SGHTS and CDR2 YDEGEE. V shed 4 bases and J shed 0 bases, with 13 bases lying between them. In DNA form, the CDR3 reads TGTGCCAGCAGCAAAGGACACCAGTTGAACACTGAAGCTTTCTTT. Translated: CASSKGHQLNTEAFF.

This chain links TRBV7-6 with TRBJ2-1, with 10 nucleotides matching TRBD2. Germline assignment: CDR1 SGHVS and CDR2 FNYEAQ. Trimming took 3 bases from V and 8 from J; bases not matched to a gene: 4. CDR3 length: 14 amino acids. The DNA for the CDR3 is TGTGCCAGCAGCTTGACTAGCGGGCTTGATGAGCAGTTCTTC. This translates into CASSLTSGLDEQFF.

The genes are TRBV2 and TRBJ2-7, with TRBD2 matching over 8 bases. The length of the CDR3 is 12 residues. Germline V lookup: CDR1 SNHLY, CDR2 FYNNEI. V lost 3 bases to trimming and J lost 9 bases; unmatched junction nucleotides: 4. CDR3 nucleotides: TGTGCCAGCAGTGATAGCGGGGAAGTGCAGTACTTC. The encoded protein is CASSDSGEVQYF. The full variable domain, with the rest looked up from reference TRBV2 and TRBJ2-7, is EPEVTQTPSHQVTQMGQEVILRCVPISNHLYFYWYRQILGQKVEFLVSFYNNEISEKSEIFDDQFSVERPDGSNFTLKIRSTKLEDSAMYFCASSDSGEVQYFGPGTRLTVT.

This clone was picked up one time. The chain combines TRBV7-6 with TRBJ2-2, with 10 bases that match TRBD1. The germline gives CDR1 SGHVS, CDR2 FNYEAQ. V lost 3 bases and J lost 4; bases outside the gene matches: 5. The CDR3 runs to 16 residues. The CDR3 spells CASSFSGQGSTGELFF. The DNA for the CDR3 is TGTGCCAGCAGCTTCTCGGGACAGGGGAGCACCGGGGAGCTGTTTTTT. Supplemented by reference TRBV7-6 and TRBJ2-2, the full variable domain reads GAGVSQSPRYKVTKRGQDVALRCDPISGHVSLYWYRQALGQGPEFLTYFNYEAQQDKSGLPNDRFSAERPEGSISTLTIQRTEQRDSAMYRCASSFSGQGSTGELFFGEGSRLTVL.

V usage is TRBV5-3 and J usage is TRBJ2-1; 9 nucleotides match TRBD2. TRBV5-3 is given ORF status, its function remaining uncertain. CDR3 size: 16 residues. V lost 1 base and J lost 0; bases outside the gene matches: 2. This CDR3 is CARSLSGRFSYNEQFF. In DNA, the CDR3 is TGTGCCAGAAGCTTGAGCGGGAGGTTCTCCTACAATGAGCAGTTCTTC.

This clone has just a few counts. The chain uses TRBV7-2 and TRBJ2-1; no reliable D call. In germline, CDR1 is SGHTA, CDR2 FQGNSA. Trimming cost V 2 bases and J 0 bases, with 14 bases left between them. This CDR3 comprises 17 residues. This CDR3 is CASSLTPVGFSYNEQFF. The CDR3 DNA reads TGTGCCAGCAGCTTAACCCCGGTAGGCTTCTCCTACAATGAGCAGTTCTTC.

This chain joins TRBV6-5 and TRBJ2-2; D ambiguous. CDR1 is MNHEY and CDR2 is SVGAGI in the germline V gene. The V and J ends lost 3 bases and 0 bases respectively, with 8 bases between them. There are 15 residues in the CDR3. This CDR3 is CASSYGTTNTGELFF. The CDR3, as DNA: TGTGCCAGCAGTTATGGAACAACGAACACCGGGGAGCTGTTTTTT.

This clone has a single count. CDR3 DNA: TGTGCCAGCAGCCCTTTCCGGGAGCGGTCTCAAGAGACCCAGTACTTC. It specifies CASSPFRERSQETQYF. V and J are TRBV11-3 and TRBJ2-5, with D tentatively TRBD2 (6 bases). Germline-derived CDR1 and CDR2 are SGHNT and YENEEA. This CDR3 comprises 16 residues. Trimming left V 5 bases short and J 2 bases short, with 18 bases between. Filled out from reference TRBV11-3 and TRBJ2-5, the complete variable domain reads EAGVVQSPRYKIIEKKQPVAFWCNPISGHNTLYWYLQNLGQGPELLIRYENEEAVDDSQLPKDRFSAERLKGVDSTLKIQPAELGDSAVYLCASSPFRERSQETQYFGPGTRLLVL.

CDR3 bases: TGTGCCAGCAGTCCCATCAAGTGGGGGGACAATTTCCCCGACGAGCAGTACTTC. Encoded protein: CASSPIKWGDNFPDEQYF. The chain links TRBV27 to TRBJ2-7; D assignment may be TRBD1 or TRBD2 (6 bases each). The V end was cut by 5 bases, the J end by 5 bases, with 28 bases between. This CDR3 comprises 18 residues. Looked up from germline, CDR1 is MNHEY and CDR2 is SMNVEV (reference sequence).

This clone was recorded a few times. The V and J genes are TRBV11-2 and TRBJ2-7; D is unclear. The CDR3 spans 14 residues. V lost 1 base, J lost 3 bases, and 10 bases lay in between. CDR1 and CDR2 (germline): SGHAT, FQNNGV. The CDR3, as DNA: TGTGCCAGCAGCTTAGCTTCAGGCAACTACGAGCAGTACTTC. Amino acids: CASSLASGNYEQYF. The entire variable domain, with the rest obtained from reference TRBV11-2 and TRBJ2-7, is as follows: EAGVAQSPRYKIIEKRQSVAFWCNPISGHATLYWYQQILGQGPKLLIQFQNNGVVDDSQLPKDRFSAERLKGVDSTLKIQPAKLEDSAVYLCASSLASGNYEQYFGPGTRLTVT.

The chain carries TRBV27 and TRBJ2-1; 11 nucleotides line up with TRBD2. The trim removed 3 bases at V and 1 base at J, leaving 2 bases unmatched. There are 16 residues in the CDR3. CDR1 and CDR2 (germline): MNHEY, SMNVEV (reference sequence). The CDR3 DNA is TGTGCCAGCAGTTTGGGGACTAGCGGTTCCTACAATGAGCAGTTCTTC. Its translation: CASSLGTSGSYNEQFF.

This chain links TRBV6-1 with TRBJ2-7, with TRBD1 matching over 9 bases. Trimming at V came to 4 bases and at J to 0 bases, leaving 1 base not matched to a gene. The length of the CDR3 is 14 residues. CDR1 MNHNS and CDR2 SASEGT come from the germline V gene. The CDR3 loop reads CASSVQGASYEQYF. The CDR3 nucleotides are TGTGCCAGCAGTGTACAGGGGGCCTCCTACGAGCAGTACTTC.

CDR3 sequence reads: CAWSVGVAYTF. CDR3 in DNA: TGTGCCTGGAGTGTGGGTGTAGCCTACACCTTC. The chain joins TRBV30 to TRBJ1-2; unclear D gene. The CDR3 contains 11 residues. Trimming left V 0 bases short and J 10 bases short, with 9 bases between. The V gene's germline CDR1 is GTSNPN and CDR2 SVGIG (reference sequence).

This clone was seen more than once but under ten times. The chain employs TRBV27 and TRBJ2-7; tentatively, D is TRBD2 (7 bases). CDR3 length: 14 amino acids. Germline CDR1 is MNHEY and CDR2 is SMNVEV (reference sequence). V was cut by 2 bases and J by 4 bases, with 12 bases left in between. For the CDR3, the DNA is TGTGCCAGCAGTTTAATGGGGGGGCTGTACGAGCAGTACTTC. Amino acids: CASSLMGGLYEQYF.

This rearrangement joins TRBV5-1 to TRBJ2-1; tentatively, D is TRBD1 (5 bases). This CDR3 region has 13 residues. V shed 0 bases and J shed 4 bases, with 5 bases lying between them. Looked up from germline, CDR1 is SGHRS and CDR2 is YFSETQ. The CDR3 loop is CASSLGQYNEQFF. The CDR3 region has the DNA TGCGCCAGCAGCTTGGGACAGTACAATGAGCAGTTCTTC.

V usage is TRBV7-2 and J usage is TRBJ2-7; 8 bases map to TRBD2. This CDR3 has 15 amino acids. Losses at the gene ends were 5 bases for V and 0 bases for J; bases not matched to a gene: 6. Germline V gives CDR1 SGHTA, CDR2 FQGNSA. The DNA of the CDR3 is TGTGCCAGCAGCGAAAGCGGGACTAGCTCCTACGAGCAGTACTTC. It codes for CASSESGTSSYEQYF.

V and J are TRBV5-1 and TRBJ1-5, with D possibly TRBD1 on 6 matching bases. The germline V and J ends were trimmed by 0 bases and 0 bases, with 7 bases remaining between them. Germline CDR1 SGHRS, CDR2 YFSETQ. This CDR3 is 15 amino acids long. DNA of the CDR3: TGCGCCAGCAGCTTGGCGGGGGCTAGCAATCAGCCCCAGCATTTT. It translates to CASSLAGASNQPQHF.

The genes are TRBV29-1 and TRBJ1-1; D remains ambiguous. CDR1 SQVTM and CDR2 ANQGSEA come from the germline V gene. This CDR3 has 13 residues. V was shortened by 2 bases and J by 3 bases, with 10 bases between the two germline ends. The CDR3 spells CSVEMGWDTEAFF. CDR3 DNA sequence: TGCAGCGTTGAAATGGGCTGGGACACTGAAGCTTTCTTT. Based on the CDR3 plus reference TRBV29-1 and TRBJ1-1, the full variable domain is SAVISQKPSRDICQRGTSLTIQCQVDSQVTMMFWYRQQPGQSLTLIATANQGSEATYESGFVIDKFPISRPNLTFSTLTVSNMSPEDSSIYLCSVEMGWDTEAFFGQGTRLTVV.

This clone appeared once. J is TRBJ2-5 and V is TRBV11-2; TRBD2 matches at 12 bases. The CDR3 loop spans 14 amino acids. Losses at the gene ends were 7 bases for V and 4 bases for J; bases not matched to a gene: 4. Germline-derived CDR1 and CDR2 are SGHAT and FQNNGV. CDR3 DNA: TGTGCCAGCAAGGGACTAGCGGGCAGAGAGACCCAGTACTTC. Translation: CASKGLAGRETQYF.